Listed here is a single T cell receptor (beta chain). The antigen is undetermined. The repertoire was sequenced with immunoSEQ multiplex PCR; TCRdb's copy has only in-frame clones and lacks some. Seen here are some 1 million clones, about 77% observed once, and the top ten hold around 1.5%. The data were taken from a study of shared clonotypes between healthy human individuals. Study-level points and caveats: A few donors shared approximately 5% of their naive CD4 clonotypes.

The CDR3 runs to 15 residues. Germline V lookup: CDR1 MNHEY, CDR2 SVGAGI. V shed 2 bases and J shed 3 bases, with 10 bases lying between them. The sequenced material came from memory CD4+ T cells sorted from blood. Subset denoted: CD45RA-negative fraction. The TCR originated in a man aged 18 to 35 in good health. This rearrangement joins TRBV6-5 to TRBJ2-2, with D maybe TRBD2 (5 bases). CDR3 coding DNA: TGTGCCAGCAGTTACGGGAGCTTTTACACCGGGGAGCTGTTTTTT. Its translation is CASSYGSFYTGELFF.